These 25 T cell receptor beta chains were sequenced from one sample in a study of shared clonotypes between healthy human individuals. The assay was immunoSEQ multiplex PCR, and TCRdb's table has in-frame clones only and misses some. The table has approximately 740,000 clones, approximately 79% seen once. Input material: memory CD4+ T cells sorted from blood. Subset given: CD45RA-negative fraction. Receptors originate from a woman aged 25-40 years in good health.

This clone was observed a single time. The V gene is TRBV5-8, the J gene TRBJ2-1; D uncertain. The V gene lost 2 bases and the J gene lost 5 bases, with 14 bases spanning the gap. CDR3 length: 15 amino acids. Germline-derived CDR1 and CDR2 are SGHTS and YDEGEE. The CDR3 is CASSLTKRPHNEQFF. CDR3 bases: TGTGCCAGCAGCTTAACCAAGAGACCCCACAATGAGCAGTTCTTC.

The chain is built from TRBV19 and TRBJ1-5; TRBD1 is a possible D gene (5 bases). Germline V lookup: CDR1 LNHDA, CDR2 SQIVND (reference sequence). The CDR3 is 17 residues long. Trimming left V 3 bases short and J 0 bases short, with 15 bases between. CDR3 sequence: CASSMRRDGGSNQPQHF. The CDR3 DNA reads TGTGCCAGTAGTATGCGGCGGGACGGCGGTAGCAATCAGCCCCAGCATTTT.

J is TRBJ2-6 and V is TRBV28, with D uncertain. There are 15 residues in the CDR3. Trimming shortened V by 3 bases and J by 2 bases, and 8 bases separated the two germline ends. Per the germline V gene, CDR1 is MDHEN and CDR2 is SYDVKM. The chain's CDR3 is CASSFEATGANVLTF. The DNA of the CDR3 is TGTGCCAGCAGTTTTGAAGCTACTGGGGCCAACGTCCTGACTTTC.

V and J are TRBV6-1 and TRBJ1-3; D gene unclear. Germline V gene lookup returns CDR1 MNHNS and CDR2 SASEGT. Trimming pared 4 bases from V and 8 bases from J, leaving 12 bases between. The CDR3 is made up of 13 amino acids. CDR3 protein: CASSARYSDTIYF. The CDR3 coding sequence is TGTGCCAGCAGTGCCCGATACAGTGACACCATATATTTT.

The chain couples TRBV10-3 to TRBJ2-2; D uncertain. The ends were cut back, 3 bases at V and 3 bases at J, with 11 bases in the middle. Per the germline V gene, CDR1 is ENHRY and CDR2 is SYGVKD. This CDR3 is 15 amino acids long. The CDR3 DNA reads TGTGCCATCAGTGAATCGGAGACTTACACCGGGGAGCTGTTTTTT. Translated, it gives CAISESETYTGELFF.

The chain carries TRBV10-3 and TRBJ2-1, with 9 bases identical to TRBD2. Per the germline V gene, CDR1 is ENHRY and CDR2 is SYGVKD. Unmatched junction bases numbered 2, after V lost 5 bases and J lost 0 bases. The CDR3 has 15 residues. The CDR3 coding sequence is TGTGCCATCAGTCCTAGCGGGATCTCCTACAATGAGCAGTTCTTC. Protein product: CAISPSGISYNEQFF.

The chain couples TRBV7-9 to TRBJ2-1, with D possibly being TRBD2 (5 bases). From germline, CDR1 is SEHNR and CDR2 FQNEAQ (reference sequence). V was shortened by 1 base and J by 1 base, with 8 bases between the two germline ends. The CDR3 length is 15 residues. CDR3 in DNA: TGTGCCAGCAGCTTAGTAAGCGGATCCTACAATGAGCAGTTCTTC. This translates into CASSLVSGSYNEQFF.

The rearrangement joins TRBV28 to TRBJ1-4; D uncertain. V lost 7 bases and J 8 bases, leaving 11 bases between the germline ends. The CDR3 length is 12 residues. CDR1 and CDR2 from the germline V gene are MDHEN and SYDVKM. The CDR3 protein is CASNPPHEKLFF. The CDR3 bases are TGTGCCAGCAACCCCCCCCACGAAAAACTGTTTTTT.

The chain couples TRBV11-1 to TRBJ2-1; 9 bases align to TRBD2. Germline lookup yields CDR1 SGHAT and CDR2 FQDESV (reference sequence). Germline trimming cut 5 bases from V and 7 bases from J; bases unmatched to any gene: 18. The length of the CDR3 is 18 residues. In DNA, the CDR3 is TGTGCCAGCAGCCGACTAGCGGTTCCTATCTTTCGGTGGAATGAGCAGTTCTTC. Its translation: CASSRLAVPIFRWNEQFF.

This chain connects TRBV27 to TRBJ2-1; no reliable D call. Trimming took off 1 base at V and 5 bases at J, with 6 bases between the two ends. The germline gives CDR1 MNHEY, CDR2 SMNVEV (reference sequence). The CDR3 consists of 13 residues. DNA of the CDR3: TGTGCCAGCAGTTTATTCTATAACAATGAGCAGTTCTTC. Its translation: CASSLFYNNEQFF.

The V call is TRBV19, the J call TRBJ2-7; D not resolved. V lost 4 bases, J lost 3 bases, and 10 bases lay in between. From germline, CDR1 is LNHDA and CDR2 SQIVND (reference sequence). The CDR3 has 13 amino acids. This chain's CDR3 is CASSNVGSYEQYF. The CDR3 bases are TGTGCCAGTAGTAATGTTGGCAGCTACGAGCAGTACTTC.

The gene calls are TRBV5-1 and TRBJ2-1; D uncertain. Germline V gives CDR1 SGHRS, CDR2 YFSETQ. V was trimmed by 4 bases and J by 0 bases, leaving 11 bases between them. This CDR3 is 15 amino acids long. DNA for the CDR3: TGCGCCAGCAGCCAACAGCTTCCCTCCTACAATGAGCAGTTCTTC. Amino acids: CASSQQLPSYNEQFF. The whole variable domain, remainder taken from reference TRBV5-1 and TRBJ2-1, is KAGVTQTPRYLIKTRGQQVTLSCSPISGHRSVSWYQQTPGQGLQFLFEYFSETQRNKGNFPGRFSGRQFSNSRSEMNVSTLELGDSALYLCASSQQLPSYNEQFFGPGTRLTVL.

The rearrangement joins TRBV6-6 to TRBJ1-3; the D is unclear. CDR3 length: 12 residues. Trimming left V 6 bases short and J 2 bases short, with 5 bases between. Germline V gene lookup returns CDR1 MNHNY and CDR2 SVGAGI (reference sequence). The DNA for the CDR3 is TGTGCCAGCAGCCCGGCTGGAAACACCATATATTTT. Translation: CASSPAGNTIYF.

The chain carries TRBV13 and TRBJ1-1; tentatively, D is TRBD1 (6 bases). This CDR3 has 13 amino acids. V lost 5 bases and J 5 bases, leaving 12 bases between the germline ends. Per germline, CDR1 PRHDT and CDR2 FYEKMQ (reference sequence). The CDR3 sequence is CASSQGGTTEAFF. CDR3 DNA sequence: TGTGCCAGCAGCCAAGGGGGTACGACTGAAGCTTTCTTT.

In the case of this clone: The junction and the germline gene differ at one end; a read error may be behind it. V usage is TRBV28 and J usage is TRBJ2-3; the D gene is possibly TRBD2 (6 bases). The CDR3 covers 15 residues. Germline CDR1 is MDHEN and CDR2 is SYDVKM. The DNA of the CDR3 is TGTGCCAGCGGTTTGGGCGGGGCTCAGAGAGATACGCAGTATTTT. Protein sequence: CASGLGGAQRDTQYF.

The chain has TRBV11-2 and TRBJ2-1; D gene unclear. The V end was cut by 0 bases, the J end by 8 bases, with 8 bases between. The CDR3 extends over 13 amino acids. CDR1 and CDR2 from the germline V gene are SGHAT and FQNNGV. DNA of the CDR3: TGTGCCAGCAGCTTAGATGAGTTCGATGAGCAGTTCTTC. It codes for CASSLDEFDEQFF.

The chain is built from TRBV4-1 and TRBJ2-1, with D possibly being TRBD2 (6 bases). The CDR3 sequence is 13 residues long. Germline V gene data show CDR1 as MGHRA and CDR2 as YSYEKL. V lost 1 base to trimming and J lost 10 bases, with 11 bases between them. CDR3 sequence: CASSQATTREQFF. CDR3 bases: TGCGCCAGCAGCCAAGCCACGACTAGGGAGCAGTTCTTC.

A remark on this clone: Other DNA sequences in the sample encode the same CDR3. This chain links TRBV19 with TRBJ2-3; no clear D gene. The CDR3 length is 13 residues. Trimming removed 1 base at V and 5 bases at J, with 7 bases between. CDR1 is LNHDA, CDR2 SQIVND, per germline (reference sequence). The DNA of the CDR3 is TGTGCCAGTAGTATAGGGTTAGGAGATACGCAGTATTTT. Its protein is CASSIGLGDTQYF. The variable domain in full, with the rest retrieved from reference TRBV19 and TRBJ2-3, is DGGITQSPKYLFRKEGQNVTLSCEQNLNHDAMYWYRQDPGQGLRLIYYSQIVNDFQKGDIAEGYSVSREKKESFPLTVTSAQKNPTAFYLCASSIGLGDTQYFGPGTRLTVL.

DNA of the CDR3: TGTGCCAGTACACCAGGGAAGGCCCACGAGCAGTACTTC. Translating gives CASTPGKAHEQYF. The rearrangement links TRBV19 to TRBJ2-7; perhaps TRBD1 as D (5 bases). The CDR3 is 13 amino acids. Germline CDR1 LNHDA, CDR2 SQIVND (reference sequence). Trimming pared 7 bases from V and 5 bases from J, leaving 15 bases between.

The V gene is TRBV18, the J gene TRBJ2-5; 7 positions agree with TRBD1. Germline CDR1 KGHSH, CDR2 LQKENI. Trimming removed 0 bases from V and 4 bases from J; junction bases left unmatched: 11. The CDR3 has 17 amino acids. The CDR3 DNA sequence: TGTGCCAGCTCACCACCGGTCGAGGGGGCGCAGGGAGAGACCCAGTACTTC. Amino acids: CASSPPVEGAQGETQYF.

This rearrangement joins TRBV7-2 to TRBJ1-1; D ambiguous. V lost 3 bases and J lost 1, with 9 bases in between. The length of the CDR3 is 14 residues. The germline V gene has CDR1 SGHTA and CDR2 FQGNSA. The CDR3 here is CASSFPRQNTEAFF. CDR3 nucleotides: TGTGCCAGCAGCTTTCCCCGACAGAACACTGAAGCTTTCTTT. Full variable domain (missing parts from reference TRBV7-2 and TRBJ1-1): GAGVSQSPSNKVTEKGKDVELRCDPISGHTALYWYRQSLGQGLEFLIYFQGNSAPDKSGLPSDRFSAERTGGSVSTLTIQRTQQEDSAVYLCASSFPRQNTEAFFGQGTRLTVV.

The genes are TRBV2 and TRBJ2-7, with 7 nucleotides matching TRBD2. CDR1 SNHLY and CDR2 FYNNEI come from the germline V gene. This CDR3 is built from 13 residues. Losses at the gene ends were 8 bases for V and 5 bases for J; bases not matched to a gene: 9. As DNA, the CDR3 is TGTGCCAGCCAAGGGTGGGAGGGCGACGAGCAGTACTTC. This gives the protein CASQGWEGDEQYF.

The J gene is TRBJ1-5, the V gene TRBV19; 9 bases align to TRBD1. Looked up from germline, CDR1 is LNHDA and CDR2 is SQIVND (reference sequence). V lost 3 bases to trimming and J lost 6 bases; unmatched junction nucleotides: 9. The CDR3 has 16 residues. CDR3 nucleotide sequence: TGTGCCAGTAGTATGGGCCCGGGACAGGGAGCTCAGCCCCAGCATTTT. It translates to CASSMGPGQGAQPQHF.

V is TRBV19 and J is TRBJ2-5; 10 bases match TRBD1. Trimming cost V 6 bases and J 5 bases; bases outside gene matches: 9. The germline V gene has CDR1 LNHDA and CDR2 SQIVND (reference sequence). The CDR3 is 15 residues long. CDR3 DNA: TGTGCCAGTAGCCCGAGAGGACAGGGGGGGGAGACCCAGTACTTC. Translation gives CASSPRGQGGETQYF.

The gene calls are TRBV11-3 and TRBJ2-7; 11 nucleotides agree with TRBD1. Germline assignment: CDR1 SGHNT and CDR2 YENEEA. There are 14 residues in the CDR3. V lost 3 bases to trimming and J lost 7 bases; unmatched junction nucleotides: 5. The CDR3 DNA follows: TGTGCCAGCAGCTTGGGACAGGGGGTACGGGAGCAGTACTTC. Its protein is CASSLGQGVREQYF.